Here is one T cell receptor (beta chain) with its context. Its specificity is unknown. This CDR3 has 13 residues. Looked up from germline, CDR1 is KGHSH and CDR2 is LQKENI. Trimming stripped 5 bases from V and 5 bases from J, with 9 bases between. Researchers ran the PCR with 60 Vbeta and 13 Jbeta primers. TCRdb's copy holds only in-frame clones and misses some; the assay was immunoSEQ multiplex PCR. The sample contains about 150,000 clones, roughly 85% of which appear only once. The data derive from a study of cytomegalovirus exposure and HLA in healthy donors. Findings and caveats of the study: A prior analysis recorded that most TCR beta V segments were productive about 87% or about 30% of the time. What TCR beta sequences reportedly achieved was accurate prediction of HLA-A and HLA-B alleles in most subjects. DRB1 had the most TCR associations and HLA-C the fewest, a later analysis found, with rates varying by HLA locus.

The sequence derives from a woman between 18 and 30 years old in good health and CMV-seronegative. This sequence joins TRBV18 and TRBJ1-4; D ambiguous. Sequenced sample: PBMCs. CDR3 in DNA: TGTGCCAGCTCATGGTCGGTCAATGAAAAACTGTTTTTT. It translates to CASSWSVNEKLFF.